The 6 T cell receptor beta chains below were found in one sample sequenced in a study of shared clonotypes between healthy human individuals. Sequencing was performed with immunoSEQ multiplex PCR; in TCRdb, only in-frame clones are kept and a portion is missing. The sample yields fewer than 600,000 clones, just over 75% seen once. Specimen: PBMCs. The receptors here all came from a woman between 40 and 50 years old in good health. Some clones in this sample may be carry-over from other donors' samples.

The J gene is TRBJ1-1, the V gene TRBV18; 8 bases map to TRBD1. Germline CDR1 KGHSH, CDR2 LQKENI. The V and J ends lost 6 bases and 12 bases, in that order; junction bases with no gene match: 9. The CDR3 consists of 12 residues. The CDR3 sequence: CASSPGQGGSFF. The CDR3 DNA reads TGTGCCAGCTCTCCAGGACAGGGAGGGTCTTTCTTT.

The rearrangement joins TRBV5-1 to TRBJ2-1; 10 nucleotides match TRBD1. The trim removed 0 bases at V and 7 bases at J, leaving 4 bases unmatched. CDR3 length equals 15 residues. In germline, CDR1 is SGHRS, CDR2 YFSETQ. The CDR3 loop reads CASSLVGQGLNEQFF. CDR3 in DNA: TGCGCCAGCAGCTTGGTGGGACAGGGGTTGAATGAGCAGTTCTTC.

The V call is TRBV7-9, the J call TRBJ2-1; 8 bases line up with TRBD2. Unmatched junction bases numbered 10, after V lost 6 bases and J lost 9 bases. The CDR3 runs to 14 residues. CDR1 and CDR2 (germline): SEHNR, FQNEAQ (reference sequence). CDR3 DNA: TGTGCCAGCAGGCCGGGAGGGCCGGTTGGTGAGCAGTTCTTC. Its protein product is CASRPGGPVGEQFF. Full variable domain (rest looked up from reference TRBV7-9 and TRBJ2-1): DTGVSQNPRHKITKRGQNVTFRCDPISEHNRLYWYRQTLGQGPEFLTYFQNEAQLEKSRLLSDRFSAERPKGSFSTLEIQRTEQGDSAMYLCASRPGGPVGEQFFGPGTRLTVL.

The count of this clone is one. The chain has TRBV7-2 and TRBJ2-5; D may match TRBD1 or TRBD2 (5 bases each). The germline V gene encodes CDR1 SGHTA and CDR2 FQGNSA. The ends were cut back, 0 bases at V and 0 bases at J, with 8 bases in the middle. The CDR3 is 15 amino acids. CDR3 region: CASSLAGTNQETQYF. As DNA, the CDR3 is TGTGCCAGCAGCTTAGCAGGGACGAACCAAGAGACCCAGTACTTC. The full variable domain, in which reference TRBV7-2 and TRBJ2-5 provide the parts outside the CDR3, is GAGVSQSPSNKVTEKGKDVELRCDPISGHTALYWYRQSLGQGLEFLIYFQGNSAPDKSGLPSDRFSAERTGGSVSTLTIQRTQQEDSAVYLCASSLAGTNQETQYFGPGTRLLVL.

This clone is a singleton in its sample. The chain employs TRBV6-1 and TRBJ2-1; 7 nucleotides match TRBD2. After removal of 5 bases from V and 7 bases from J, the junction contained 11 bases not matched to a gene. This CDR3 contains 15 residues. Germline lookup yields CDR1 MNHNS and CDR2 SASEGT. The CDR3 sequence is CASSPLWEGWNEQFF. CDR3 nucleotide sequence: TGTGCCAGCAGTCCCCTTTGGGAGGGTTGGAATGAGCAGTTCTTC.

The chain couples TRBV20-1 to TRBJ2-5, with D uncertain. The J call may not be correct, given that the DNA end is closer to TRBJ2-7. This CDR3 spans 11 amino acids. Germline V CDR1 and CDR2: DFQATT, SNEGSKA (reference sequence). As DNA, the CDR3 is TGCAGTGCCGATCGAACGTACGAGCAGTACTTC. Its translation: CSADRTYEQYF.